This T cell receptor beta chain originates from a study of cytomegalovirus exposure and HLA in healthy donors (dated by TCRdb to about 2017). About the investigation overall: An earlier analysis of roughly 570 of the donors reported 276 Gb of sequence data and 117 million unique TCR beta sequences obtained from approximately 180 million T cells. An early release that covered some 640 HLA-typed donors contained around 330 gigabases of sequencing data and some 87 million unique TCR sequences. Of the approximately 400 genotyped donors, around 81% fell in the genetic ancestry cluster associated with self-reported Caucasian donors. The study aimed to test whether cataloging public T cell receptors could reveal signatures of past pathogen exposure. The study used immunosequencing to profile the T cell repertoires of approximately 690 subjects and linked those repertoires to cytomegalovirus serostatus. Along with the roughly 700-subject first cohort, a separate validation cohort of 120 different subjects was used. High-throughput TCR immunosequencing, statistical association of individual TCRs with disease status, and machine learning were combined to predict cytomegalovirus infection status. To study patterns of TCR occurrence, a later analysis re-analyzed previously published TCR beta repertoires from 650 to 750 donors and added high-resolution HLA genotyping. Rather than using new phenotypic data, the later analysis identified candidate immune exposures from TCR beta sequences and from how often those sequences occurred across donors. An earlier analysis of fewer than 750 of the donors used high-throughput TCR beta sequencing to judge whether each TCR beta V gene segment behaved as functional or pseudogenic. Donor age, sex, ethnicity and CMV serostatus were compiled together with the repertoire data. A later genetic analysis used genome-wide SNP genotypes for about 55% of the 666 donors, treating that subset as a discovery cohort. All discovery cohort repertoires had been generated on a single sequencing platform. Class I and class II HLA loci were covered by the typing at four-digit resolution. Typing coverage varied by locus: 629-630 donors for A, B, C, DRB1 and DQB1; 522 for DQA1; about 600 for DPA1; around 490 for DPB1. About five DR-DQ haplotypes were treated as single units for association and clustering because of strong linkage in the cohort. Across around 400 genotyped donors of the cohort, an average of approximately 200,000 unique TCR beta nucleotide sequences per donor were sequenced, and about a sixth of those sequences were non-productive.

The study at large found these results: A further reported finding was that TCR beta sequences accurately predicted the HLA-A and HLA-B alleles for most subjects in the first cohort. According to a later genetic analysis, donors in an Asian-associated ancestry cluster had fewer N-insertions in productive TCRs than the roughly 660-donor mean. While some public TCRs were present in many individuals, most TCR sequences turned up only very rarely across donors. A later analysis reported that several top co-occurrence clusters appeared linked to parvovirus B19, influenza, CMV and Epstein-Barr virus. Roughly uniform sequencing depth across donors was assumed in presence/absence analyses, although this assumption may not hold. In a later genetic analysis, a missense DCLRE1C variant was associated with V-gene and J-gene trimming of TCR beta chains, and the association was replicated in an independent cohort. When HLA alleles, especially DR and DQ, strongly co-occurred, TCR associations were difficult to assign to individual alleles. Cytomegalovirus status was reported to be diagnosed by the classifier with high specificity and sensitivity in both the original and validation cohorts. A later analysis found that HLA-associated TCR beta chains were more clonally expanded and had lower generation probabilities than equally common non-associated chains. In a later analysis, most CMV-associated TCR beta chains were found to appear HLA-restricted, with HLA associations seemingly driven largely by CMV exposure. Because the 87-base-pair reads could not distinguish some IMGT-functional V segments, including TRBV6-2 and TRBV6-3, those segments were excluded. The only immune exposure information available for the cohort was CMV serostatus. According to a later analysis, TCR association rates differed among HLA loci, with DRB1 alleles showing the most associated TCRs and HLA-C alleles showing the fewest. Specific HLA alleles were associated with 18,000 or so TCR beta sequences at a false discovery rate of 0.05 in a later analysis. Because HLA typing was missing for some donors at each locus, association tests included only the typed subset. Because counts were too low, more than 15 rarely observed V segments, including chromosome 9 orphons, were left out of the earlier analysis of 587 of the donors. A cluster of highly shared sequence variants was judged likely to be a technical artifact of the sequencing pipeline. Broadly in line with IMGT annotations, most TCR beta V segments showed up in productive rearrangements about 87% or about 30% of the time in an earlier analysis of some 590 of the donors. The study gave a list of about 170 TCR beta chains associated with cytomegalovirus. Linkage disequilibrium might explain the correlated functional status among segregating V segments, but an unknown experimental factor could not be excluded. The authors suggested that the approach could potentially be extended to other disease states and immunological phenotypes. A few of the identified cytomegalovirus-associated TCR beta chains were confirmed in vitro to be specific for cytomegalovirus antigens. In this cohort, only TCR beta chains were sequenced, and detectable features were limited by the absence of alpha or paired-chain data.

The cohort consisted of approximately 670 healthy bone marrow donors. At the time of sampling, every cohort member was nominally healthy, though immune exposures that went unrecorded were likely present. CMV serostatus was positive for about 290 and negative for about 55% of the roughly 670 cohort members, and was not recorded for this donor. A peripheral blood sample was collected from each donor, and TCR beta sequencing was performed on peripheral blood mononuclear cells. Genomic DNA was extracted from the blood cell samples with the Qiagen DNeasy Blood Extraction Kit. The receptor library was made with the immunoSEQ multiplex PCR assay. For the multiplex PCR, a mixture combining 60 forward primers for TCR Vbeta segments and 13 reverse primers for TCR Jbeta segments was used. The CDR3 region of rearranged TCR beta genes was amplified from genomic DNA by a multiplex PCR assay. Amplified TCR beta libraries were sequenced as 87-base-pair reads on the Illumina HiSeq System. From the authors' description of their analysis: In a later analysis, tens of millions of unique TCR beta chains were counted across the 500 to 700 repertoires, and approximately 9.9 million of these chains were shared by at least two donors. A nearest-neighbor algorithm error-corrected the raw reads and collapsed the reads into unique sequences, merging closely related sequences to remove PCR and sequencing errors. V, D and J gene segments were assigned by aligning CDR3 sequences to IMGT reference sequences. Each retained sequence needed at least a six-nucleotide match to both a V gene segment and a J gene segment. A rearrangement counted as productive if the CDR3 had no stop codons and remained in frame with V and J, and every other rearrangement counted as non-productive. CDR3 was defined according to IMGT convention as the region running from the second conserved V-encoded cysteine to the conserved J-encoded phenylalanine. In an earlier analysis of more than 550 of the donors, sequences lacking an unambiguous match to a single V gene segment were excluded. An earlier analysis of 587 of the donors called V segments functional above 56.7% productive rearrangements and segregating when the between-donor standard deviation exceeded 5%. A statistical classification framework was developed to diagnose cytomegalovirus status using the catalog of TCR beta chain sequences. In a later analysis, V and J genes were assigned by comparing TCR nucleotide sequences against IMGT/GENE-DB human TR gene sequences. The TCRdist pipeline was used in a later analysis to assign CDR3 sequences and most-parsimonious VDJ recombination scenarios. In a later analysis, each TCR beta chain was defined by its CDR3 amino acid sequence together with its V-gene family, and reads lacking a unique V-gene family were excluded. To address suspected cross-contamination and a sequencing artifact, a later analysis removed roughly 580 highly shared, low-generation-probability nucleotide sequences. In a later analysis, a clonal expansion index for each public chain was calculated from normalized within-repertoire ranks of inferred template counts. A later analysis computed generation probabilities with a VDJ recombination model fitted to out-of-frame rearrangements, and checked the results against IGoR. In a later analysis, hypergeometric tests were used to score TCR-TCR, TCR-HLA and TCR-CMV co-occurrence, with a repertoire-size bias correction applied to TCR pairs. In a later analysis, false discovery rates were estimated by permuting HLA or CMV assignments 20 times. In a later analysis, co-occurring TCRs were grouped with DBSCAN, and TCRdist sequence similarity was added when clustering was performed within HLA-allele-positive subsets. Repertoires with fewer than 30,000 or more than 120,000 public chains, plus five repertoires with anomalous nucleotide sharing, were excluded from co-occurrence clustering. Sourced from immuneACCESS, this table was stored by TCRdb with only in-frame sequences that have V and J called. A share of the clones is absent; for the studies checked, an unresolved V gene accounts for under half, and the remainder has no known explanation. V, J and clone size were drawn from that table, and D and trimming were deduced from the DNA. A total of 97,000 or so clones appear in this sample, around 60% of them only once. Of the sample, more than 4.5% falls within the top ten clones.

Comment on this clone: The clone's antigen remains unknown. Base quality data are lacking; no much larger clone is found one base away.

From the germline V gene, CDR1 is MDHEN and CDR2 is SYDVKM. Reading from cysteine to phenylalanine, the CDR3 counts 14 amino acids. The only DNA kept is the CDR3, 42 bases in frame from the first base. V drops 5 bases and J drops 3 bases, leaving 11 bases in between. This sequence originates from a human donor in good health. The chain is made from TRBV28 and TRBJ1-5; TRBD1 could be the D gene, as 5 bases match. Sequenced sample: PBMCs. At the DNA level, the sequence is TGTGCCAGCAGTCCCCGGGGGGTCAATCAGCCCCAGCATTTT. This encodes CASSPRGVNQPQHF.